One and the same sample provided the 15 T cell receptor beta chains below, sequenced in a study of control samples from healthy donors and cancer patients. Assay used: immunoSEQ multiplex PCR; TCRdb lists only in-frame clones, some missing. The sample holds about 160,000 clones, just over 90% seen once. Sequenced: blood. All receptors derive from a woman aged 55-69 years in good health.

J is TRBJ1-5 and V is TRBV18; possible D gene TRBD1, 6 bases. The CDR3 has 16 amino acids. Germline V gives CDR1 KGHSH, CDR2 LQKENI. Trimming stripped 0 bases from V and 6 bases from J, with 15 bases between. For the CDR3, the DNA is TGTGCCAGCTCACCACCCTCAGGGGATAGAGGTCAGCCCCAGCATTTT. Amino acid sequence: CASSPPSGDRGQPQHF.

This clone was recorded only once. This chain connects TRBV6-5 to TRBJ2-3; TRBD2 matches at 8 bases. The CDR3 spans 15 residues. Germline trimming cut 6 bases from V and 1 base from J; bases unmatched to any gene: 6. Germline CDR1 MNHEY, CDR2 SVGAGI. CDR3 nucleotide sequence: TGTGCCAGCAGCTTTAGTAGCGGGGGCACAGATACGCAGTATTTT. Encoded protein: CASSFSSGGTDTQYF.

This chain links TRBV5-6 with TRBJ1-2; tentative D call: TRBD1 (6 bases). With 0 bases removed from V and 4 bases from J, the gap between germline ends came to 16 bases. Germline CDR1 SGHDT, CDR2 YYEEEE. The CDR3 consists of 16 residues. CDR3 in amino acids: CASSLGPGGRGYGYTF. Written as DNA, the CDR3 is TGTGCCAGCAGCTTGGGACCCGGGGGGCGAGGCTATGGCTACACCTTC.

This chain uses TRBV6-2 or TRBV6-3 with TRBJ2-1; TRBD1 matches at 7 bases. The CDR3 runs to 15 residues. Unmatched junction bases numbered 7, after V lost 2 bases and J lost 6 bases. Per germline, CDR1 MNHEY and CDR2 SVGEGT. This chain's CDR3 is CASSYARDSFNEQFF. The CDR3 DNA reads as TGTGCCAGCAGTTACGCTAGGGACAGTTTCAATGAGCAGTTCTTC.

The chain recombines TRBV3-1 (or the pseudogene TRBV3-2) with TRBJ2-4; D is undetermined. The CDR3 runs to 13 residues. V dropped 0 bases and J dropped 2 bases, with 2 bases sitting between them. The V gene's germline CDR1 is LGHDT and CDR2 YNNKEL (reference sequence). The CDR3 is CASSQDPKNIQYF. The DNA for the CDR3 is TGTGCCAGCAGCCAAGATCCCAAAAACATTCAGTACTTC.

This chain joins TRBV6-5 and TRBJ2-5; D not resolved. This CDR3 has 13 residues. Germline V gene data show CDR1 as MNHEY and CDR2 as SVGAGI. V was clipped by 4 bases and J by 2 bases, with 8 bases between them. The CDR3 reads CASSLQYQETQYF. In nucleotides, the CDR3 is TGTGCCAGCAGTTTACAGTATCAAGAGACCCAGTACTTC.

The genes are TRBV5-6 and TRBJ2-7; D gene ambiguous. Germline assignment: CDR1 SGHDT and CDR2 YYEEEE. The CDR3 is 15 amino acids. V lost 3 bases, J lost 4 bases, and 17 bases lay in between. CDR3 DNA: TGTGCCAGCAGCTCCGAACCGATATTCAATTACGAGCAGTACTTC. Amino acid sequence: CASSSEPIFNYEQYF.

In its sample, this clone was seen once. This sequence joins TRBV30 and TRBJ1-1; D is undetermined. CDR1 is GTSNPN and CDR2 is SVGIG in the germline V gene (reference sequence). This CDR3 is built from 13 residues. V lost 3 bases and J lost 0, with 8 bases in between. The CDR3 spells CAWSEQLNTEAFF. CDR3 coding DNA: TGTGCCTGGAGCGAACAGCTGAACACTGAAGCTTTCTTT.

V and J are TRBV2 and TRBJ1-1; D is possibly TRBD1 (6 bases). The germline V gene has CDR1 SNHLY and CDR2 FYNNEI. The CDR3 loop spans 13 amino acids. V was clipped by 8 bases and J by 3 bases, with 13 bases between them. Here the CDR3 DNA reads TGTGCCAGCCGGGGGGCCCGGGACACTGAAGCTTTCTTT. Amino acids: CASRGARDTEAFF.

The J gene is TRBJ1-2, the V gene TRBV6-2 or TRBV6-3; no clear D gene. V lost 6 bases to trimming and J lost 4 bases, with 12 bases between them. CDR1 MNHEY and CDR2 SVGEGT come from the germline V gene. The CDR3 is made up of 13 amino acids. CDR3 DNA sequence: TGTGCCAGCAGCGAACAGAGAATCTATGGCTACACCTTC. Translation gives CASSEQRIYGYTF.

This clone was seen just once. This chain uses TRBV6-2 or TRBV6-3 with TRBJ2-3, with D tentatively TRBD2 (5 bases). Germline-derived CDR1 and CDR2 are MNHEY and SVGEGT. The CDR3 loop spans 17 amino acids. V dropped 6 bases and J dropped 2 bases, with 21 bases sitting between them. CDR3 DNA sequence: TGTGCCAGCAGCCCCTCCCCACCGCTAGCCTACACAGATACGCAGTATTTT. As protein: CASSPSPPLAYTDTQYF.

The J gene is TRBJ2-3, the V gene TRBV6-2 or TRBV6-3, with 13 bases matching TRBD2. Germline V CDR1 and CDR2: MNHEY, SVGEGT. CDR3 size: 16 residues. With V trimmed by 5 bases and J by 4 bases, 6 bases remained unmatched. This CDR3 reads CASSTTSGGHSDTQYF. CDR3 sequence (DNA): TGTGCCAGCAGTACGACTAGCGGGGGGCACTCAGATACGCAGTATTTT.

The chain employs TRBV18 and TRBJ2-7; 7 nucleotides align to TRBD2. J was trimmed by 2 bases and V by 3 bases; bases with no gene match: 10. Germline CDR1 is KGHSH and CDR2 is LQKENI. This CDR3 has 16 amino acids. CDR3 in amino acids: CASSPSGAGNPYEQYF. For the CDR3, the DNA is TGTGCCAGCTCACCCTCCGGAGCGGGGAATCCCTACGAGCAGTACTTC.

A remark on this clone: The junction departs from the called germline gene at one end, perhaps through a read error. The chain joins TRBV4-3 to TRBJ2-7; TRBD2 matches at 8 bases. This CDR3 is 13 amino acids long. Germline loops: CDR1 LGHNA, CDR2 YSLEER. CDR3 sequence (DNA): TGCGCCAGCAGCCAAGATATAGCGGGGACGCTTGACTTC. It specifies CASSQDIAGTLDF.

The V call is TRBV6-2 or TRBV6-3, the J call TRBJ2-1, with 9 bases that match TRBD1. CDR3 length: 17 amino acids. CDR1 and CDR2 (germline): MNHEY, SVGEGT. J lost 3 bases, V lost 2 bases, and 8 bases had no gene match. The CDR3 reads CASSYPRTGQGYNEQFF. In DNA form, the CDR3 reads TGTGCCAGCAGTTACCCTAGAACGGGACAGGGCTACAATGAGCAGTTCTTC.